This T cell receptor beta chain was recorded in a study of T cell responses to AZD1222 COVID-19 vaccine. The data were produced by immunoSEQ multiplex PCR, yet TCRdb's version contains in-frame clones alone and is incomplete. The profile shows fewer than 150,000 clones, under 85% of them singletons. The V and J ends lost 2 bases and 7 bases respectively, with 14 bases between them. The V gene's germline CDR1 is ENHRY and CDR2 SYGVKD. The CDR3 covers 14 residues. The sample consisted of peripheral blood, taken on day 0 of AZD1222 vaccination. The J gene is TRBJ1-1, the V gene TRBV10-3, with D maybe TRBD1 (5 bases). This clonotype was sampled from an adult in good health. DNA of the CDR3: TGTGCCATCAGTGAGCTACAGGATATTAATGAAGCTTTCTTT. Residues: CAISELQDINEAFF.